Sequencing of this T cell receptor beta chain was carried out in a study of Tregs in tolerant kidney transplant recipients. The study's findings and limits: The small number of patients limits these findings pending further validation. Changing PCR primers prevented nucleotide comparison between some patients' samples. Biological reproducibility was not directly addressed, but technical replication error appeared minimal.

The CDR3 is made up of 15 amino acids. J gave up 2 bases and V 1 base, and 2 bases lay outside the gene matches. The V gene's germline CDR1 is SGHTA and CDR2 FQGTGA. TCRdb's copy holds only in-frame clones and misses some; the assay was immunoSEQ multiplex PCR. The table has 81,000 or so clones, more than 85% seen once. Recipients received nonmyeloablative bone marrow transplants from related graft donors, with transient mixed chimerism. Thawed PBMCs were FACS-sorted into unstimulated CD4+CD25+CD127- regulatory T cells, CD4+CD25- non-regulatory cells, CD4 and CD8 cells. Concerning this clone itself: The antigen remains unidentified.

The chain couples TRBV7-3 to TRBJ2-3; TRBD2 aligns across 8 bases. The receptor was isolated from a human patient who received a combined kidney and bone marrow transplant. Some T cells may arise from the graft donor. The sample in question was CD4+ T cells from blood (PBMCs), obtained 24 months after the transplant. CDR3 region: CASSLSGRFTDTQYF. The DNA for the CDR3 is TGTGCCAGCAGCTTAAGCGGGAGGTTCACAGATACGCAGTATTTT.